These T cell receptor beta chains were read from a single sample in a study of cytomegalovirus exposure and HLA in healthy donors. Repertoires were generated with immunoSEQ multiplex PCR, while TCRdb's copy carries only in-frame clones and drops some. The profile shows about 160,000 clones, about 80% of them singletons. Material: PBMCs. These receptor sequences come from a man aged 40-50 years in good health and CMV-seronegative. The CDR3 runs from the conserved cysteine through the conserved F or W. A D gene is named only where the DNA matches it firmly. Some rows have no size entry. The others give once, few or many, or a class for an expanded clone.

J	D	size	V	DNA	CDR3
TRBJ2-7	-	-	TRBV10-1	TGCGCCATCACCCGGCAGAGTAGCAACGAGCAGTACTTC	CAITRQSSNEQYF
TRBJ2-5	TRBD1	-	TRBV5-1	TGCGCCAGCAGCTTTGACAGGGCCCAAGAGACCCAGTACTTC	CASSFDRAQETQYF
TRBJ2-6	-	-	TRBV9	TGTGCCAGCAGTGTGGAGGTCGCTGGGGCCAACGTCCTGACTTTC	CASSVEVAGANVLTF
TRBJ2-5	TRBD2	-	TRBV9	TGTGCCAGCGGACTAGCGGGGGGAGAGACCCAGTACTTC	CASGLAGGETQYF
TRBJ1-1	-	-	TRBV6-5	TGTGCCAGCAGAACGACACCTAACACTGAAGCTTTCTTT	CASRTTPNTEAFF
TRBJ2-1	TRBD2	-	TRBV29-1	TGCAGCGTTGAATACGGGCAGGGGGGACTAGCGGGAGAATCGCCGTTCTTC	CSVEYGQGGLAGESPFF
TRBJ2-2	TRBD2	-	TRBV18	TGTGCCAGCTCACGGCTAGCGGACACCGGGGAGCTGTTTTTT	CASSRLADTGELFF
TRBJ2-3	TRBD2	-	TRBV5-1	TGCGCCAGCAGCTTGGAGGGGAGGGGTAGCACAGATACGCAGTATTTT	CASSLEGRGSTDTQYF
TRBJ1-5	-	-	TRBV7-9	TGTGCCAGCAGCTTCTCGAATCAGCCCCAGCATTTT	CASSFSNQPQHF
TRBJ2-7	TRBD1	-	TRBV27	TGTGCCAGCCGACGGACAGGGGGCGCGCCCTACGAGCAGTACTTC	CASRRTGGAPYEQYF
TRBJ1-4	-	once	TRBV5-1	TGCGCCAGCAGCTTTTCGCGGGATTATGATGAAAAACTGTTTTTT	CASSFSRDYDEKLFF
TRBJ1-1	TRBD1	few	TRBV25-1	TGTGCCAGCAGTCGACAGGGGCGAAACACTGAAGCTTTCTTT	CASSRQGRNTEAFF
TRBJ1-3	-	-	TRBV27	TGTGCCAGCAGCCAGGCTCGCTTCTCTGGAAACACCATATATTTT	CASSQARFSGNTIYF